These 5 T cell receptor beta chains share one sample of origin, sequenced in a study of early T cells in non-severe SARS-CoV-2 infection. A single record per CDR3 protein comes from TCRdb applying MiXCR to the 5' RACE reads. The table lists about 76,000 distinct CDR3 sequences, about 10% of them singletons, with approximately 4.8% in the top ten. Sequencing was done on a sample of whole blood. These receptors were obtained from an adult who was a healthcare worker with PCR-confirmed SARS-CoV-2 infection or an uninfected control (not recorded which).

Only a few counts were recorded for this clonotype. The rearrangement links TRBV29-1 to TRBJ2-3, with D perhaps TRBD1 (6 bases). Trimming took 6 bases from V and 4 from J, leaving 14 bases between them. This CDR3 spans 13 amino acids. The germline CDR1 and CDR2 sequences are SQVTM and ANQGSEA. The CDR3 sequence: CSVETGRADTQYF. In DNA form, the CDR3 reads TGCAGCGTGGAAACAGGGAGAGCAGATACGCAGTATTTT.

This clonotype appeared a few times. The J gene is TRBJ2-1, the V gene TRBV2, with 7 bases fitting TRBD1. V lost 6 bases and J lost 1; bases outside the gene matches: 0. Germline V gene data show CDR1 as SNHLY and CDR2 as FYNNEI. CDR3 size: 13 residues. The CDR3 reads CASRTGSYNEQFF. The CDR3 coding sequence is TGTGCCAGCAGGACAGGGTCCTACAATGAGCAGTTCTTC.

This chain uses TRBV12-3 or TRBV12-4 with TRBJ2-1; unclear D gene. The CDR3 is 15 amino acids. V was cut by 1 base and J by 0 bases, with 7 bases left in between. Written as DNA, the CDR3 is TGTGCCAGCAGTTTAGGACTGAGCTCCTACAATGAGCAGTTCTTC. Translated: CASSLGLSSYNEQFF.

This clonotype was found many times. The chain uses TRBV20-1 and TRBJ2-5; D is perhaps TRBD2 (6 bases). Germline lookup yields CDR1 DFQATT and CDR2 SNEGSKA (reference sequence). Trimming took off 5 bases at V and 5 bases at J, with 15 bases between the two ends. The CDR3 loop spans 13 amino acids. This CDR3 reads CSAGRAGSETQYF. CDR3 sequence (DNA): TGCAGTGCTGGACGGGCGGGGTCGGAGACCCAGTACTTC.

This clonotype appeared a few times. CDR3 sequence (DNA): TGTGCCAGCAGCGCGGACAGGGCCACCTCGGATACGCAGTATTTT. Amino acids: CASSADRATSDTQYF. The V call is TRBV5-4, the J call TRBJ2-3; 8 positions match TRBD1. The trim removed 4 bases at V and 6 bases at J, leaving 10 bases unmatched. The CDR3 has 15 residues. The germline gives CDR1 SGHNT, CDR2 YYREEE (reference sequence).